One and the same sample provided the 26 T cell receptor beta chains below, sequenced in a study of T cells in narcolepsy. TCRdb keeps only in-frame clones here, not all; method: immunoSEQ multiplex PCR. The sample yields around 32,000 clones, approximately 78% seen once. Material: CD45RA- memory CD4+ T cells from PBMCs. The origin of the receptors is a human donor with narcolepsy.

This clone came up once. This chain connects TRBV6-1 to TRBJ1-4; no clear D. The germline gives CDR1 MNHNS, CDR2 SASEGT. The CDR3 is 14 residues long. Trimming shortened V by 8 bases and J by 0 bases, and 10 bases separated the two germline ends. CDR3 DNA sequence: TGTGCCAGCGGGATACAAGCAACTAATGAAAAACTGTTTTTT. Residues: CASGIQATNEKLFF.

The chain carries TRBV30 and TRBJ2-3, with D unresolved. CDR1 and CDR2 from the germline V gene are GTSNPN and SVGIG (reference sequence). Trimming left V 0 bases short and J 2 bases short, with 6 bases between. The CDR3 has 13 residues. The CDR3 is CAWSVGFTDTQYF. The CDR3 nucleotides are TGTGCCTGGAGTGTTGGTTTCACAGATACGCAGTATTTT.

This clone was counted only a few times. The chain recombines TRBV27 with TRBJ1-5; no reliable D call. Trimming took 6 bases from V and 7 from J, leaving 16 bases between them. The germline V gene encodes CDR1 MNHEY and CDR2 SMNVEV (reference sequence). The length of the CDR3 is 14 residues. In DNA, the CDR3 is TGTGCCAGCAGGGTGAGAGGAACTAGGCAGCCCCAGCATTTT. It encodes CASRVRGTRQPQHF.

This chain joins TRBV7-8 and TRBJ1-2; D uncertain. Per germline, CDR1 SGHVS and CDR2 FQNEAQ. Trimming took off 1 base at V and 7 bases at J, with 7 bases between the two ends. There are 12 residues in the CDR3. CDR3 sequence reads: CASSLVLGGYTF. DNA of the CDR3: TGTGCCAGCAGCTTAGTTTTGGGTGGCTACACCTTC.

The chain recombines TRBV4-3 with TRBJ1-5; no reliable D call. CDR1 LGHNA and CDR2 YSLEER come from the germline V gene. The CDR3 runs 13 residues. With 0 bases removed from V and 7 bases from J, the gap between germline ends came to 7 bases. CDR3 loop: CASSQEAWQPQHF. CDR3 DNA sequence: TGCGCCAGCAGCCAAGAAGCGTGGCAGCCCCAGCATTTT.

This chain links TRBV29-1 with TRBJ1-1, with a weak D call TRBD1 (5 bases). V was pared by 4 bases and J by 5 bases, with 14 bases between. The CDR3 consists of 13 residues. Germline assignment: CDR1 SQVTM and CDR2 ANQGSEA. The CDR3: CSVGEGAGTEAFF. CDR3 DNA sequence: TGCAGCGTTGGGGAAGGGGCAGGGACTGAAGCTTTCTTT.

This clone is a singleton in its sample. The CDR3 spells CASSSQPWGNYGYTF. CDR3 DNA: TGTGCCAGCAGCTCACAGCCCTGGGGGAACTATGGCTACACCTTC. The chain uses TRBV7-9 and TRBJ1-2; D is possibly TRBD1 (5 bases). The CDR3 length is 15 residues. V lost 4 bases, J lost 2 bases, and 14 bases lay in between. CDR1 SEHNR and CDR2 FQNEAQ come from the germline V gene (reference sequence). Looking up the rest from reference TRBV7-9 and TRBJ1-2 gives the full variable domain: DTGVSQNPRHKITKRGQNVTFRCDPISEHNRLYWYRQTLGQGPEFLTYFQNEAQLEKSRLLSDRFSAERPKGSFSTLEIQRTEQGDSAMYLCASSSQPWGNYGYTFGSGTRLTVV.

The rearrangement uses TRBV28 and TRBJ1-1, with TRBD1 matching over 7 bases. The V gene's germline CDR1 is MDHEN and CDR2 SYDVKM. This CDR3 spans 14 amino acids. J gave up 5 bases and V 7 bases, and 10 bases lay outside the gene matches. CDR3 sequence: CASIQTGSATEAFF. The CDR3 nucleotides are TGTGCCAGCATCCAGACAGGGTCGGCAACTGAAGCTTTCTTT. The variable domain in full, with the rest retrieved from reference TRBV28 and TRBJ1-1, is DVKVTQSSRYLVKRTGEKVFLECVQDMDHENMFWYRQDPGLGLRLIYFSYDVKMKEKGDIPEGYSVSREKKERFSLILESASTNQTSMYLCASIQTGSATEAFFGQGTRLTVV.

The DNA for the CDR3 is TGTGCCAGCAGTGCGGGGGGGACTAGCGGGAGGGCCCCTACCGTCTACAATGAGCAGTTCTTC. It yields the protein CASSAGGTSGRAPTVYNEQFF. V and J are TRBV21-1 and TRBJ2-1; TRBD2, as called in the table, went unchecked against the DNA. TRBV21-1 is listed as a pseudogene. The CDR3 is 21 residues long.

The chain employs TRBV11-2 and TRBJ2-7; 12 nucleotides match TRBD2. CDR3 length: 14 residues. The germline gives CDR1 SGHAT, CDR2 FQNNGV. V shed 5 bases and J 7 bases; nucleotides not matched to a gene: 6. The CDR3 nucleotides read TGTGCCAGCAGCCTCCTAGCGGGAGGGGGGGAGCAGTACTTC. Amino acids: CASSLLAGGGEQYF.

The rearrangement uses TRBV7-6 and TRBJ1-6; weak D call: TRBD1 (6 bases). Germline V gives CDR1 SGHVS, CDR2 FNYEAQ. This CDR3 comprises 14 residues. V lost 1 base to trimming and J lost 11 bases, with 12 bases between them. CDR3 in amino acids: CASSLEGGRTPLHF. The CDR3 coding sequence is TGTGCCAGCAGCTTAGAAGGGGGACGGACACCCCTCCACTTT.

The chain combines TRBV7-2 with TRBJ1-2, with D possibly being TRBD1 (5 bases). The CDR3 has 13 amino acids. Germline CDR1 is SGHTA and CDR2 is FQGNSA. V lost 5 bases and J 4 bases, leaving 11 bases between the germline ends. CDR3 sequence: CASSPTELYGYTF. CDR3 sequence (DNA): TGTGCCAGCAGCCCGACAGAGCTCTATGGCTACACCTTC.

The V gene is TRBV27, the J gene TRBJ2-7, with TRBD1 matching 9 bases. V lost 2 bases and J lost 4; bases outside the gene matches: 9. CDR1 and CDR2 from the germline V gene are MNHEY and SMNVEV (reference sequence). The CDR3 has 16 residues. The CDR3 loop is CASSLKAPGQGYEQYF. The CDR3 nucleotides read TGTGCCAGCAGTTTAAAGGCCCCGGGACAGGGTTACGAGCAGTACTTC.

This chain links TRBV29-1 with TRBJ1-1; the D gene is possibly TRBD1 (5 bases). V lost 5 bases and J 6 bases, leaving 16 bases between the germline ends. Per the germline V gene, CDR1 is SQVTM and CDR2 is ANQGSEA. This CDR3 has 13 residues. The CDR3 nucleotides read TGCAGCGTTTGGGGGAGTGAACTGTCTGAAGCTTTCTTT. This translates into CSVWGSELSEAFF.

The chain links TRBV28 to TRBJ1-4; D perhaps matches TRBD1 (5 bases). The CDR3 is 17 amino acids. V lost 5 bases and J 8 bases, leaving 24 bases between the germline ends. CDR1 is MDHEN, CDR2 SYDVKM, per germline. CDR3 amino acids: CASSRLTGRPGGEKLFF. DNA of the CDR3: TGTGCCAGCAGTCGGCTCACGGGACGCCCAGGCGGGGAAAAACTGTTTTTT.

Only one count was recorded for this clone. In the same sample, other DNA sequences code for this CDR3. The chain combines TRBV6-8 with TRBJ1-4, with D hard to call. Trimming removed 3 bases at V and 7 bases at J, with 12 bases between. Germline CDR1 reads MNHGY; CDR2 reads SAAAGT. The CDR3 totals 14 residues. CDR3 amino acids: CASSYRGRGEKLFF. The CDR3 DNA sequence: TGTGCCAGCAGTTATAGAGGTCGCGGTGAAAAACTGTTTTTT.

The chain couples TRBV11-3 to TRBJ2-1; TRBD2 aligns across 12 bases. The CDR3 spans 16 residues. The V and J ends lost 5 bases and 6 bases, in that order; junction bases with no gene match: 8. Germline CDR1 reads SGHNT; CDR2 reads YENEEA. The CDR3 coding sequence is TGTGCCAGCAGCCCGGGACTAGCGGGTACCCGCAATGAGCAGTTCTTC. As protein: CASSPGLAGTRNEQFF.

V is TRBV5-1 and J is TRBJ2-2; 9 nucleotides align to TRBD2. The CDR3 consists of 16 residues. Trimming cost V 5 bases and J 3 bases; bases outside gene matches: 8. Germline-derived CDR1 and CDR2 are SGHRS and YFSETQ. CDR3 sequence reads: CASSWIAGEDTGELFF. As DNA, the CDR3 is TGCGCCAGCAGTTGGATAGCGGGAGAGGACACCGGGGAGCTGTTTTTT.

The V gene is TRBV27, the J gene TRBJ1-1; D is perhaps TRBD1 (6 bases). The V end lost 2 bases, the J end lost 1 base, and 11 bases lay between the germline ends. CDR3 length: 15 residues. Germline values: CDR1 MNHEY, CDR2 SMNVEV (reference sequence). The CDR3 region is CASSLRQVANTEAFF. The CDR3 nucleotides are TGTGCCAGCAGTTTACGACAGGTAGCGAACACTGAAGCTTTCTTT.

This clone was observed a single time. The V call is TRBV21-1, the J call TRBJ1-1. TRBV21-1 is described as a pseudogene. CDR3 length equals 15 residues. Written as DNA, the CDR3 is TGTGCCAGCAGCAAAGTCCTGCTCCTGAACACTGAAGCTTTCTTT. This translates into CASSKVLLLNTEAFF.

The V gene is TRBV7-3, the J gene TRBJ1-5; no clear D gene. The ends were cut back, 3 bases at V and 3 bases at J, with 6 bases in the middle. CDR3 length: 13 amino acids. CDR1 and CDR2 from the germline V gene are SGHTA and FQGTGA. CDR3 DNA: TGTGCCAGCAGCTTGGGCCCCAATCAGCCCCAGCATTTT. It encodes CASSLGPNQPQHF. Variable domain in full (rest from reference TRBV7-3 and TRBJ1-5): GAGVSQTPSNKVTEKGKYVELRCDPISGHTALYWYRQSLGQGPEFLIYFQGTGAADDSGLPNDRFFAVRPEGSVSTLKIQRTERGDSAVYLCASSLGPNQPQHFGDGTRLSIL.

This clone occurred once. CDR3 in DNA: TGTGCCAGCAGCTTAGGGGGTGACGAGACCCAGTACTTC. It encodes CASSLGGDETQYF. V is TRBV7-3 and J is TRBJ2-5; the D call may be TRBD1 or TRBD2 (5 bases each). The CDR3 contains 13 residues. V was pared by 2 bases and J by 5 bases, with 9 bases between. CDR1 SGHTA and CDR2 FQGTGA come from the germline V gene. Variable domain in full (rest from reference TRBV7-3 and TRBJ2-5): GAGVSQTPSNKVTEKGKYVELRCDPISGHTALYWYRQSLGQGPEFLIYFQGTGAADDSGLPNDRFFAVRPEGSVSTLKIQRTERGDSAVYLCASSLGGDETQYFGPGTRLLVL.

The genes are TRBV19 and TRBJ2-2, with D possibly being TRBD1 (7 bases). The CDR3 length is 13 residues. Deletions cut 6 bases from V and 5 bases from J, with 10 bases between. Germline V gene data show CDR1 as LNHDA and CDR2 as SQIVND (reference sequence). This chain's CDR3 is CASRPGGTGELFF. DNA of the CDR3: TGTGCCAGTAGGCCAGGGGGGACCGGGGAGCTGTTTTTT.

The rearrangement joins TRBV6-1 to TRBJ2-1; the match to TRBD2 covers 7 bases. Germline-derived CDR1 and CDR2 are MNHNS and SASEGT. V was pared by 1 base and J by 4 bases, with 10 bases of the junction left unmatched. This CDR3 has 17 amino acids. DNA of the CDR3: TGTGCCAGCAGTGAAGGACTAGCCCGAATCCCTTACAATGAGCAGTTCTTC. This sequence encodes CASSEGLARIPYNEQFF.

As to this clone: One junction end does not reproduce the germline sequence, and a read error may be involved. The same CDR3 is also encoded by other DNA sequences in this sample. The V gene is TRBV28, the J gene TRBJ1-6, with D perhaps matching TRBD1 (5 bases). In germline, CDR1 is MDHEN, CDR2 SYDVKM. The CDR3 contains 17 residues. The CDR3 spells CASKIGWGPRDNSPLHF. In DNA form, the CDR3 reads TGCGCCAGCAAGATCGGGTGGGGTCCCAGGGATAATTCACCCCTCCACTTT.

The chain couples TRBV28 to TRBJ2-3; possible D gene TRBD1, 6 bases. Germline CDR1 is MDHEN and CDR2 is SYDVKM. The CDR3 totals 16 residues. Trimming shortened V by 6 bases and J by 3 bases, and 19 bases separated the two germline ends. DNA of the CDR3: TGTGCCAGCAGGGACATACAGGGTCTGGGGACAGATACGCAGTATTTT. Protein: CASRDIQGLGTDTQYF.